The table lists the clone carrying this T cell receptor beta chain with a few counts. Antigen: not known. This CDR3 contains 15 residues. V shed 6 bases and J 2 bases; nucleotides not matched to a gene: 6. Germline CDR1 ENHRY, CDR2 SYGVKD. The data belong to a study of post-analysis software for immune sequencing data. Points from the study as a whole: Patients used about 5 TRBV segments, including TRBV5-6, TRBV5-1 and TRBV20-1, more often than controls.

Tagging with unique molecular identifiers was a feature of the TCR beta cDNA libraries. Each sample of roughly 0.9 to 10 million input T cells yielded roughly 500,000 cDNA molecules, so each molecule approximated one T cell. A single record per CDR3 protein comes from TCRdb applying MiXCR to the PCR reads. The profile shows over 150,000 distinct CDR3 sequences, approximately 30% of them singletons. The chain joins TRBV10-3 to TRBJ2-1; 8 bases line up with TRBD1. The sequencing sample was made of blood. This clonotype originated in a girl aged 5-17 years with multiple sclerosis. As DNA, the CDR3 is TGTGCCATCAGCATCGGGACAGGTCCCTACAATGAGCAGTTCTTC. Encoded protein: CAISIGTGPYNEQFF.